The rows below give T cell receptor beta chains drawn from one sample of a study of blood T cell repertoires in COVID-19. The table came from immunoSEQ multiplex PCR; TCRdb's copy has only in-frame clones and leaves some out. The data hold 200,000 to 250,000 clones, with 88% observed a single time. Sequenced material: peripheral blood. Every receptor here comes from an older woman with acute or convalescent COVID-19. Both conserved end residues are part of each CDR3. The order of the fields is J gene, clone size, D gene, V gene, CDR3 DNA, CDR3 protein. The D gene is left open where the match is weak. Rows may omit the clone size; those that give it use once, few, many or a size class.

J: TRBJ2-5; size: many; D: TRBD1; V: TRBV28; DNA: TGTGCCAGCAGTTACCGACAGGGGCTCCAAGAGACCCAGTACTTC; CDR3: CASSYRQGLQETQYF
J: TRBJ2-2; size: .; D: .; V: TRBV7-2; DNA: TGTGCCAGCAGCACGTCGGGACTCCACACCGGGGAGCTGTTTTTT; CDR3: CASSTSGLHTGELFF
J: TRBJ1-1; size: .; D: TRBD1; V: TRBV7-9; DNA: TGTGCCAGCAGCTCCGGGCGGGACAGTCAAATTATGGCTTTCTTT; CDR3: CASSSGRDSQIMAFF
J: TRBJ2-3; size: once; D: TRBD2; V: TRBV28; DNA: TGTGCCAGCAGTACCTTTGGGACTAGCGGGATAGGAAAAGATACGCAGTATTTT; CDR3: CASSTFGTSGIGKDTQYF
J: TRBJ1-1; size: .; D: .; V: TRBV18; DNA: TGTGCCAGCTCACCAAGCGGCAGAAACACTGAAGCTTTCTTT; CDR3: CASSPSGRNTEAFF
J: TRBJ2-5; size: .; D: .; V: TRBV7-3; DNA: TGTGCCAGCAGCTTATCGGGGGGCCACCAAGAGACCCAGTACTTC; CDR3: CASSLSGGHQETQYF
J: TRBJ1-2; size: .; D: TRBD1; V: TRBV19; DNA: TGTGCCAGTAGTATAAGAAAGTCACAGGGGGCGGCTAACTATGGCTACACCTTC; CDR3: CASSIRKSQGAANYGYTF
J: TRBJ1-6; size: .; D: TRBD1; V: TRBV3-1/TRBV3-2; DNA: TGTGCCAGCAGCCAGGGGCAGGGGGTCTCACCCCTCCACTTT; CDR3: CASSQGQGVSPLHF
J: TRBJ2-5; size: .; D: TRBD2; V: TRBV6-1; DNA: TGTGCCAGCAGTGATTGGACTAGGCAAGAGACCCAGTACTTC; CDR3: CASSDWTRQETQYF
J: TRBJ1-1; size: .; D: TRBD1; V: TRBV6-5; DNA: TGTGCCAGCAGGGACAGGGTTACTGAAGCTTTCTTT; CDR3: CASRDRVTEAFF
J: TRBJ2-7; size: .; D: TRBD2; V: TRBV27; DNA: TGTGCCAGCAGTTTTCTAGCGGGAGCATACTACGAGCAGTACTTC; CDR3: CASSFLAGAYYEQYF
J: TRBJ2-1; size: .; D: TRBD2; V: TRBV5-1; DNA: TGCGCCAGCAGCTTGGATGGTAGCGGGGCAAACAATGAGCAGTTCTTC; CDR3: CASSLDGSGANNEQFF
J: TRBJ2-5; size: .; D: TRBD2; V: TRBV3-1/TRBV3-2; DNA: TGTGCCAGCAGCCTTCGGACTAGCGGGGAGACCCAGTACTTC; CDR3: CASSLRTSGETQYF
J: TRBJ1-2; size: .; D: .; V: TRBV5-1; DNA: TGCGCCAGCAGCTTGGCTGAGGCGGAAATCTATGGCTACACCTTC; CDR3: CASSLAEAEIYGYTF
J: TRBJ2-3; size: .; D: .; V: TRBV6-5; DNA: TGTGCCAGCAGAAAACTGGGAGTAAACACAGATACGCAGTATTTT; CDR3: CASRKLGVNTDTQYF
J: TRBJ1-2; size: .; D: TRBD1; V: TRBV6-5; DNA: TGTGCCAGCACCGGACAGGGGAGGGGATCCAGCTACACCTTC; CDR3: CASTGQGRGSSYTF
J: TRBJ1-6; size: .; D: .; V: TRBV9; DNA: TGTGCCAGCAGCGTAGCTCCAGGGGATTCACCCCTCCACTTT; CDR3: CASSVAPGDSPLHF
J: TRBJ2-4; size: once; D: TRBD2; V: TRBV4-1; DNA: TGCGCCAGCAGCCAAGGGGTGGCTAGCGGGGTCGTCAAAAACATTCAGTACTTC; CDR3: CASSQGVASGVVKNIQYF
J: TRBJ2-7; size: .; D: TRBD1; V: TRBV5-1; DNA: TGCGCCAGCAGCTCCTCCCAGGGGGCGCTGGCCGCTGAGCAGTACTTC; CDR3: CASSSSQGALAAEQYF
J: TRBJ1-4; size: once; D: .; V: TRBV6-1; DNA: TGTGCCAGCAGTGAAACTCAGGGGCTAACTAATGAAAAACTGTTTTTT; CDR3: CASSETQGLTNEKLFF
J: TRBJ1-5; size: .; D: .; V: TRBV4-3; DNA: TGCGCCAGCAGCGAGGACAGAAATCAGCCCCAGCATTTT; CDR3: CASSEDRNQPQHF
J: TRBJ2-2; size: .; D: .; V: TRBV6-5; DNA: TGTGCCAGCAGCGGTCTTTCACCCGGGGAGCTGTTTTTT; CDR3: CASSGLSPGELFF
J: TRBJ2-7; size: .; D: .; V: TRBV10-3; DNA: TGTGCCATCAGTGAGTCGTTAACGGGGGAGAGCTCCTACGAGCAGTACTTC; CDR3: CAISESLTGESSYEQYF
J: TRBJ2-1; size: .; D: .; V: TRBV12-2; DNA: TGTGCAAGTCGCTTAGCGCGAGAAGAGGGGGACAGGCCCGCGATGATCGGGTTCTTC; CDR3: CASRLAREEGDRPAMIGFF
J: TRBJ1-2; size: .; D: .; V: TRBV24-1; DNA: TGTGCCACCAGTGATGTTAACAGTAACTATGGCTACACCTTC; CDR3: CATSDVNSNYGYTF
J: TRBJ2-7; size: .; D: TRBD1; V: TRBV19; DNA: TGTGCCAGTAGTGCTCCCAAGACAGGGAGCTCCTACGAGCAGTACTTC; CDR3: CASSAPKTGSSYEQYF
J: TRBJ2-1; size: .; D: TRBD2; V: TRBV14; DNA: TGTGCCAGCAGCCGATCCGGGACTAGCGGCTACAATGAGCAGTTCTTC; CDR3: CASSRSGTSGYNEQFF
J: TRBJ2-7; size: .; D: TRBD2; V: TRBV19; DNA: TGTGCCAGTAGTATAGTAGCGGGGAAGTCCTACGAGCAGTACTTC; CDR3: CASSIVAGKSYEQYF
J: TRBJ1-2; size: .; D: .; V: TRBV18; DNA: TGTGCCAGCTCCCCTCCGGGGGGCTATGGCTACACCTTC; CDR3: CASSPPGGYGYTF
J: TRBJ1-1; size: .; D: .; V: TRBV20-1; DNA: TGCAGTGCTATTAGGGGCGCTGAAGCTTTCTTT; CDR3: CSAIRGAEAFF
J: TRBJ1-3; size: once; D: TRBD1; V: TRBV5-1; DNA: TGCGCCAGCAGCTTGGCGGGACAGGGGTTTGGAAACACCATATATTTT; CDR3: CASSLAGQGFGNTIYF
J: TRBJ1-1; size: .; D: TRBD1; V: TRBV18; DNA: TGTGCCAGCTCACCGAGACAGGGGCCGGTTTGGACTGAAGCTTTCTTT; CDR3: CASSPRQGPVWTEAFF
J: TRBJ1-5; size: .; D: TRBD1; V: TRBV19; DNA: TGTGCCAGTAGTATAGATGGGACAGGAAATCAGCCCCAGCATTTT; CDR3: CASSIDGTGNQPQHF
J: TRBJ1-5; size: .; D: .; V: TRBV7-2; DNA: TGTGCCAGCAGCTTAAATCCTTTCAGGCTACTGAATTCGCCCCAGCATTTT; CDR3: CASSLNPFRLLNSPQHF
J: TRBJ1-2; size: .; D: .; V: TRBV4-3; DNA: TGCGCCAGCAGCCTGGGCCAGGGTATGGATGGCTACACCTTC; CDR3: CASSLGQGMDGYTF
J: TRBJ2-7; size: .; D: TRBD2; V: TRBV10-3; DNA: TGTGCCATCAAAGGGACTAGCGTCTACGAGCAGTACTTC; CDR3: CAIKGTSVYEQYF
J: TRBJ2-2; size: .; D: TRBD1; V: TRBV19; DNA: TGTGCCAGTAGAGGACAGGACAGGGTCGGGGAGCTGTTTTTT; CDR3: CASRGQDRVGELFF
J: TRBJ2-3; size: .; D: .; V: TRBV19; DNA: TGTGCCAGTAGTATTAACTGGGCCGAAAAGCAGTATTTT; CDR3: CASSINWAEKQYF
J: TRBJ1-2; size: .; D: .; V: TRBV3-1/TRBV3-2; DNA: TGTGCCAGCAGCCAAGAAGCGGCGGCGAAAGTGGGCTACACCTTC; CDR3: CASSQEAAAKVGYTF
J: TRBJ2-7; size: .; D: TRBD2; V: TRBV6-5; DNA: TGTGCCAGCAGGAGTTACATTGGGGGGGCCTACGAGCAGTACTTC; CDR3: CASRSYIGGAYEQYF
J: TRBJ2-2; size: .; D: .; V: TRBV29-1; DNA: TGCAGCGTTGCCTGGGGAGGCACCGGGGAGCTGTTTTTT; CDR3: CSVAWGGTGELFF
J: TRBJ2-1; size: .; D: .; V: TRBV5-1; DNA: TGCGCCAGCAGCCGTATTAGCGGTAATGAGCAGTTCTTC; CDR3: CASSRISGNEQFF
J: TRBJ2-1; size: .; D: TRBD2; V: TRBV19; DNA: TGTGCCAGTACGGGACTAGAATACAATGAGCAGTTCTTC; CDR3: CASTGLEYNEQFF
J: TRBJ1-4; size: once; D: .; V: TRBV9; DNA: TGTGCCAGCAGCGTAGGGCGGGCGAGAGGTGAAAAACTGTTTTTT; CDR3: CASSVGRARGEKLFF
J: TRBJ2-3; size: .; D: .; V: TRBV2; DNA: TGTGCCAGCCAAACATCAACAGCCCTTAGCACAGATACGCAGTATTTT; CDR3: CASQTSTALSTDTQYF
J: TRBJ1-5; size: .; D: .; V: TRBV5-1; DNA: TGCGCCAGCAGCTTGGATCAGGGCCAAGGGCAGCCCCAGCATTTT; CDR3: CASSLDQGQGQPQHF
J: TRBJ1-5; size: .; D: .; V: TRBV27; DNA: TGTGCCAGCGCGAGCTTTCAGGGGTGGGATCAGCCCCAGCATTTT; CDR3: CASASFQGWDQPQHF
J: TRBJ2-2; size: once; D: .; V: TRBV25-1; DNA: TGTGCCAGCAGTGAATTTATGGGGCACACCGGGGAGCTGTTTTTT; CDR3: CASSEFMGHTGELFF
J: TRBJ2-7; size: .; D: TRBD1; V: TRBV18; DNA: TGTGCCAGCAGGACGGGACAGGGGGCTAGCGAGCAGTACTTC; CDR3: CASRTGQGASEQYF
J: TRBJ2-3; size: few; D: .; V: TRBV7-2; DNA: TGTGCCAGCAGCCCTTTAGCGGATACGCAGTATTTT; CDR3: CASSPLADTQYF
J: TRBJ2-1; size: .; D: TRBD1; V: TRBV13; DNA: TGTGCCAGCAGCTTAGTAGGCAGGGGGCAGCTCAATGAGCAGTTCTTC; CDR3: CASSLVGRGQLNEQFF
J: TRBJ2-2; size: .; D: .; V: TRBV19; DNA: TGTGCCAGTAGTGGGGGAGGAGGCGGGGAGCTGTTTTTT; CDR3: CASSGGGGGELFF
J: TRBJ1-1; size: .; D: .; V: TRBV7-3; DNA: TGTGCCAGCAGTCGAAGGGGTACGACTGAAGCTTTCTTT; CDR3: CASSRRGTTEAFF
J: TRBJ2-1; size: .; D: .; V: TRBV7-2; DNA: TGTGCCAGCAGCTTAGGTCTGAGCTCCTACAATGAGCAGTTCTTC; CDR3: CASSLGLSSYNEQFF
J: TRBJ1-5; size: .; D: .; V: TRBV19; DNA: TGTGCCAGTAGTATGGGCGACAGGTGGGATCAGCCCCAGCATTTT; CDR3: CASSMGDRWDQPQHF
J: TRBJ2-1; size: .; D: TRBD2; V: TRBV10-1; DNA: TGCGCCAGCAGTGGGTGGACTAGCGGGTTTAATGAGCAGTTCTTC; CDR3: CASSGWTSGFNEQFF
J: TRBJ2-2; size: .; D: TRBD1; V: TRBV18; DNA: TGTGCCAGCTCACCGGGGACAGGGAACACCGGGGAGCTGTTTTTT; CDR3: CASSPGTGNTGELFF
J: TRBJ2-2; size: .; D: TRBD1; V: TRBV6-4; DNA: TGTGCCAGCAGCCGGGACAGGGCCAACACCGGGGAGCTGTTTTTT; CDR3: CASSRDRANTGELFF
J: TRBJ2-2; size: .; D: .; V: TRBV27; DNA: TGTGCCAGCAGTATGGACGGACTGTTTACCGGGGAGCTGTTTTTT; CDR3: CASSMDGLFTGELFF